Sequencing of this T cell receptor (delta chain) was carried out in a study of γδ T cells in repeated Plasmodium falciparum infection. Study-level points and caveats: Compared with Australian children, Malian Vdelta2-negative repertoires seemed more clonal, less diverse, less shared. Waves of new clonotype selection appeared after repeated controlled infections in Vdelta2-negative, largely Vdelta1+, gammadelta T cells. Vgamma9/Vdelta2+ T cells showed a stable polyclonal repertoire with shared TCRgamma sequences.

Germline V gene sequence: CDR1 TVYSNPD, CDR2 GDNSRS (reference sequence). V was pared by 0 bases and J by 3 bases, with 17 bases between. There are 15 residues in the CDR3. This clone has a handful of counts. Antigen specificity is unknown. The translation of this DNA and the TCRdb protein of a much larger clone differ at residue 10, probably owing to a read error; the protein shown here is translated from the DNA. Bulk repertoires came from Vgamma9/Vdelta2+ or Vdelta2-negative gammadelta T cells flow-sorted from PBMC. TCRdb re-processed the multiplex PCR reads using CATT. This table holds some 50,000 delta-chain clones, roughly 1.5% found once.

This TCR was recovered from a pool of human donors (malaria-infected and uninfected, not separated). The chain is built from TRDV3 and TRDJ1; perhaps TRDD2 as D (5 bases). Because TCRdb records no J gene, it was assigned here through a match of the DNA to germline. The sequencing input was gamma-delta T cells from blood. In DNA, the CDR3 is TGTGCCTTTAGTACCGCCTACTCCCTTGCCGATAAACTCATCTTT. Protein sequence: CAFSTAYSLADKLIF.